This TCR beta chain comes out of a study of Ad26.COV2.S vaccination and SARS-CoV-2 variants. The wider study: In the study, Ad26.COV2.S was injected intramuscularly once, or twice 56 days apart.

Using immunoSEQ multiplex PCR, the repertoire was profiled, and TCRdb retains in-frame clones only, with some absent. The profile covers roughly 390,000 clones, with 80% to 90% appearing a single time and 3% to 3.5% taken by the ten largest. CDR1 is MNHEY, CDR2 SVGEGT, per germline. The CDR3 runs to 11 residues. The V end lost 2 bases, the J end lost 12 bases, and 8 bases lay between the germline ends. Study-level points and caveats: It was reported that spike-specific CD8+ and CD4+ T cell responses were substantially broad after vaccination. Breadth of non-spike TCRs did not differ between vaccinees and placebo recipients.

With regard to this clone: Its specificity is not known.

Indicated treatment: over 15 received Ad26.COV2.S at low or high dose, single or two shots; roughly five received placebo; per-sample allocation not given. Sampling was performed 63 days after the first vaccine or placebo injection. Ad26.COV2.S expressed prefusion-stabilized spike from the original Wuhan strain. This sequence originates from a person between 18 and 65 years old who received the Ad26.COV2.S COVID-19 vaccine or a placebo. The material sequenced was peripheral blood, taken in a trial of Ad26.COV2.S vaccine versus placebo. This rearrangement joins TRBV6-2 or TRBV6-3 to TRBJ1-5; tentatively, D is TRBD1 (6 bases). The CDR3 loop reads CASSYRGFQHF. DNA of the CDR3: TGTGCCAGCAGTTACAGGGGGTTCCAGCATTTT.